The TCR beta chain described here comes from a study of OX40 agonist ivuxolimab in advanced cancers. In terms of the full investigation: Ivuxolimab was a fully human IgG2 agonistic monoclonal antibody targeting the costimulatory receptor OX40 (CD134). Intravenous ivuxolimab was administered to patients every 2 weeks at six dose levels: 0.01, 0.1, 0.3, 1.5, 3 and 10 mg/kg. Among the roughly 52 dose-escalation patients, some 20 had hepatocellular carcinoma, 15 melanoma, 9 renal cell carcinoma and 9 head and neck cancer. In the dose-escalation cohort, around four fifths of patients were male, and the mean age was about 55 years, with a range of about 23 to 90. Prior anti-PD-1, anti-PD-L1 or anti-CTLA-4 therapy was permitted, and checkpoint inhibitors had been received by less than 45% of dose-escalation patients. Partial responses occurred in three dose-escalation patients: two with cutaneous melanoma and one with hepatocellular carcinoma. Peripheral TCRbeta sequencing was intended to test whether TCR sequence diversity was altered and clonal T-cell expansion was caused by ivuxolimab. The paper describes the monotherapy dose-escalation part (N of about 47 patients) of the phase I trial of ivuxolimab.

Broad study findings and their caveats: Which antigens the clonally expanded peripheral T cells were specific for was not determined. After ivuxolimab, more expanded clones were found on average in CD8+ T cells than in CD4+ T cells. Low levels of normalized T-cell clonal expansion were also seen in some nonresponding patients. In the 0.1-3.0 mg/kg groups, partial responders were among the patients with the lowest normalized peripheral clonal expansion, particularly in CD8+ T cells. At doses of 0.1 to 3.0 mg/kg, clonal expansion of both CD4+ and CD8+ blood T cells was observed from baseline to week 6.

The trial excluded patients who had a history of autoimmune disease or were on systemic immunosuppression. Peripheral blood for TCR sequencing was drawn from every dose cohort at baseline, at cycle 4 day 1 and at cycle 7 day 1. Samples came from an open-label, multicenter, first-in-human phase I dose-escalation trial of ivuxolimab. Adults with locally advanced or metastatic melanoma, renal cell, hepatocellular, or head and neck squamous cell carcinoma were enrolled in the trial. CD4+ and CD8+ T cells were sorted separately from peripheral blood before TCR sequencing. V is reduced by 2 bases and J by 2 bases, leaving a spacing of 13 bases between them. From a lookup of the germline V gene, CDR1 and CDR2 are MNHEY and SVGAGI. Including the terminal cysteine and phenylalanine, the CDR3 comprises 15 residues. Only the CDR3 portion is preserved as DNA: 45 bases, with reading frame beginning at the first base.

For sequencing of the TCRbeta CDR3 region, genomic DNA was extracted from the sorted cells. The immunoSEQ Assay was used to sequence the TCRbeta CDR3 regions. TCRdb carries this immuneACCESS record with in-frame sequences only. Its versions omit some clonotypes, under half of them owing to an unresolved V gene in the studies checked, with the rest unexplained. The sample yields tens of thousands of clones; 94% were counted once. The ten biggest clones cover around 10% of the sample. With regard to this clone: The clone's antigen remains unknown. Base quality data are lacking; no much larger clone is found one base away.

Material: CD4+ or CD8+ T cells sorted from blood, obtained in a trial of the OX40 agonist ivuxolimab. The TCR was taken from an adult with an advanced solid tumor such as melanoma, head and neck, liver or kidney cancer. Here the chain combines TRBV6-5 and TRBJ2-7; no D gene call is confident. CDR3 loop: CASSYPPGYTYEQYF. The DNA sequence is as follows: TGTGCCAGCAGTTACCCCCCCGGGTATACCTACGAGCAGTACTTC.